A single sample gave rise to the 7 T cell receptor beta chains below, sequenced in a study of molecular identifiers for immune sequencing clone quantification. TCRdb called the PCR reads again in MiXCR, with one record for every CDR3 protein. The table lists about 640,000 distinct CDR3 sequences, about 20% of them singletons. The sequencing input was naive CD8+ T cells from blood, with Jurkat cell RNA spiked in. The subset here: FACS-sorted CD8+CD4-CCR7+CD45RA+ naive T cells. The receptors were gathered from a human donor in good health. Some libraries in this study had Jurkat cell RNA spiked in.

The rearrangement joins TRBV19 to TRBJ2-5; TRBD2 aligns across 12 bases. V shed 6 bases and J 4 bases; nucleotides not matched to a gene: 6. The CDR3 covers 15 residues. Germline V gene data show CDR1 as LNHDA and CDR2 as SQIVND (reference sequence). The CDR3 coding sequence is TGTGCCAGTAGCCAACCGGGACTAGCGGGAGAGACCCAGTACTTC. Residues: CASSQPGLAGETQYF.

This clonotype has ten or more counts. The chain couples TRBV5-4 to TRBJ2-7; D is unclear. Germline assignment: CDR1 SGHNT and CDR2 YYREEE (reference sequence). The CDR3 contains 15 residues. Trimming left V 0 bases short and J 2 bases short, with 12 bases between. The CDR3 nucleotides read TGTGCCAGCAGCTTGGACCCCCAAGCTACCTACGAGCAGTACTTC. This translates into CASSLDPQATYEQYF.

This clonotype was found a few times. This could be a read error, since a much larger clone is one nucleotide away. V is TRBV7-9 and J is TRBJ2-1; tentatively, D is TRBD1 (5 bases). The CDR3 is made up of 14 amino acids. Germline loops: CDR1 SEHNR, CDR2 FQNEAQ (reference sequence). CDR3 DNA: TGTGCCAGCAGCTTAGCAGGGGCCCACAATGAGCAGTCCTTC. Translating it yields CASSLAGAHNEQSF.

V usage is TRBV9 and J usage is TRBJ2-7; no clear D gene. The CDR3 sequence is 12 residues long. V shed 0 bases and J shed 4 bases, with 5 bases lying between them. Per germline, CDR1 SGDLS and CDR2 YYNGEE. The DNA of the CDR3 is TGTGCCAGCAGCGTAGACGATTACGAGCAGTACTTC. Translated, it gives CASSVDDYEQYF.

This clonotype appeared many times. The chain couples TRBV14 to TRBJ1-3; D is possibly TRBD1 (6 bases). The CDR3 length is 16 residues. CDR1 and CDR2 from the germline V gene are SGHDN and FVKESK. V lost 4 bases, J lost 2 bases, and 15 bases lay in between. CDR3 coding DNA: TGTGCCAGCAGCCCGTTGACAGGAGTAACTGGAAACACCATATATTTT. It encodes CASSPLTGVTGNTIYF. The variable domain in full, with the rest retrieved from reference TRBV14 and TRBJ1-3, is EAGVTQFPSHSVIEKGQTVTLRCDPISGHDNLYWYRRVMGKEIKFLLHFVKESKQDESGMPNNRFLAERTGGTYSTLKVQPAELEDSGVYFCASSPLTGVTGNTIYFGEGSWLTVV.

In this sample, this clonotype turned up a few times. The chain carries TRBV9 and TRBJ1-5, with TRBD1 identical over 7 bases. CDR3 length: 15 amino acids. V lost 0 bases and J lost 2; bases outside the gene matches: 2. CDR1 is SGDLS and CDR2 is YYNGEE in the germline V gene. CDR3 region: CASSVEGAGNQPQHF. CDR3 nucleotides: TGTGCCAGCAGCGTAGAGGGGGCTGGCAATCAGCCCCAGCATTTT. The full variable domain, with the rest looked up from reference TRBV9 and TRBJ1-5, is DSGVTQTPKHLITATGQRVTLRCSPRSGDLSVYWYQQSLDQGLQFLIQYYNGEERAKGNILERFSAQQFPDLHSELNLSSLELGDSALYFCASSVEGAGNQPQHFGDGTRLSIL.

This clonotype was counted at least ten times. The chain is built from TRBV7-6 and TRBJ2-3, with D unresolved. Trimming took 1 base from V and 0 from J, leaving 8 bases between them. The length of the CDR3 is 15 residues. CDR1 SGHVS and CDR2 FNYEAQ come from the germline V gene. The CDR3 region is CASSLGHTSTDTQYF. The CDR3 nucleotides read TGTGCCAGCAGCTTAGGACACACTAGCACAGATACGCAGTATTTT.